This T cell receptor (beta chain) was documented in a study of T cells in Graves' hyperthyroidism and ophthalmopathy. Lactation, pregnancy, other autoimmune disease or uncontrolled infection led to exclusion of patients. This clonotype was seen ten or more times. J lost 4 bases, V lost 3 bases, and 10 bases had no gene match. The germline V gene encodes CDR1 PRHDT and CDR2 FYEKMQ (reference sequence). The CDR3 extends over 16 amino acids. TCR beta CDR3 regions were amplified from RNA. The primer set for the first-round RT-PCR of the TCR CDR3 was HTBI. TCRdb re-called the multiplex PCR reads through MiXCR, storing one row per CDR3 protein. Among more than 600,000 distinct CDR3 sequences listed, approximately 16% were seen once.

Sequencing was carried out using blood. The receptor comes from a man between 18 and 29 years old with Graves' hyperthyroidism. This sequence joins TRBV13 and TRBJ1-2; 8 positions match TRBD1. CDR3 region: CASSFRGRLHFYGYTF. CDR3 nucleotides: TGTGCCAGCAGCTTCAGGGGGCGCCTCCACTTCTATGGCTACACCTTC.